These 29 T cell receptor beta chains were sequenced from one sample in a study of identical twins. TCRdb recomputed calls from the 5' RACE reads with MiXCR, one row per CDR3 protein. The sample contains roughly 250,000 distinct CDR3 sequences, more than 12% of which appear only once. Sequencing was done on a sample of memory (CD45RO+) T cells sorted from blood. Source of these receptors: a young woman in good health.

The CDR3 loop reads CASSLMVWNEQFF. In DNA, the CDR3 is TGTGCCAGCAGCTTGATGGTTTGGAATGAGCAGTTCTTC. The chain joins TRBV5-5 to TRBJ2-1; no clear D. CDR1 and CDR2 (germline): SGHKS, YYEKEE (reference sequence). The ends were cut back, 1 base at V and 7 bases at J, with 9 bases in the middle. This CDR3 has 13 amino acids.

The DNA of the CDR3 is TGCGCCAGCAGCTTGGAAGGGACAGGGGTAACAGATACGCAGTATTTT. It is translated as CASSLEGTGVTDTQYF. The chain has TRBV5-1 and TRBJ2-3, with 10 nucleotides matching TRBD1. Germline V gene lookup returns CDR1 SGHRS and CDR2 YFSETQ. Trimming at V came to 0 bases and at J to 3 bases, leaving 4 bases not matched to a gene. CDR3 size: 16 residues.

This clonotype was counted many times. This chain connects TRBV12-3 or TRBV12-4 to TRBJ1-1; the D is unclear. V lost 3 bases and J 5 bases, leaving 13 bases between the germline ends. This CDR3 has 14 residues. CDR3 residues: CASSFLPRGTEAFF. The CDR3 nucleotides read TGTGCCAGCAGTTTTCTCCCCCGAGGGACTGAAGCTTTCTTT.

This clonotype was seen more than once but under ten times. The chain combines TRBV14 with TRBJ2-1; no firm D call. There are 13 residues in the CDR3. CDR1 and CDR2 from the germline V gene are SGHDN and FVKESK. The ends were cut back, 2 bases at V and 9 bases at J, with 11 bases in the middle. This CDR3 reads CASSQRIGGEQFF. In DNA form, the CDR3 reads TGTGCCAGCAGCCAAAGAATTGGCGGTGAGCAGTTCTTC.

This chain connects TRBV5-6 to TRBJ2-7, with D possibly matching TRBD1 (6 bases). CDR3 length: 14 amino acids. Trimming took off 0 bases at V and 6 bases at J, with 13 bases between the two ends. Germline V CDR1 and CDR2: SGHDT, YYEEEE. The CDR3 reads CASSLVRQVREQYF. CDR3 coding DNA: TGTGCCAGCAGCTTGGTCAGACAGGTTCGCGAGCAGTACTTC.

V gene TRBV27 combines with J gene TRBJ1-2; TRBD1 is a possible D gene (6 bases). V was pared by 8 bases and J by 7 bases, with 20 bases between. Germline CDR1 and CDR2: MNHEY and SMNVEV (reference sequence). The CDR3 loop spans 14 amino acids. The CDR3 DNA is TGTGCCAGCGCCCGGGACAATGGGTGGGCTGGCTACACCTTC. This gives the protein CASARDNGWAGYTF.

The chain has TRBV19 and TRBJ2-7; perhaps TRBD2 as D (7 bases). The CDR3 extends over 14 amino acids. The V gene lost 6 bases and the J gene lost 1 base, with 13 bases spanning the gap. CDR1 is LNHDA and CDR2 is SQIVND in the germline V gene (reference sequence). The CDR3 DNA reads TGTGCCAGTAGACGACGGGGGGCGTCCTACGAGCAGTACTTC. Protein product: CASRRRGASYEQYF.

The table lists this clonotype with many counts. The V call is TRBV11-3, the J call TRBJ1-1; TRBD1 matches 9 bases. With V trimmed by 4 bases and J by 1 base, 4 bases remained unmatched. Germline CDR1 is SGHNT and CDR2 is YENEEA. This CDR3 contains 15 residues. The CDR3 loop is CASSSGQGENTEAFF. The CDR3 nucleotides are TGTGCCAGCAGCTCGGGACAGGGTGAGAACACTGAAGCTTTCTTT.

This clonotype was recorded a few times. The rearrangement uses TRBV24-1 and TRBJ2-2; D remains ambiguous. The CDR3 covers 13 residues. Germline V CDR1 and CDR2: KGHDR, SFDVKD. Trimming removed 9 bases at V and 3 bases at J, with 10 bases between. Here the CDR3 reads CATEKVDTGELFF. Here the CDR3 DNA reads TGTGCCACCGAGAAGGTTGACACCGGGGAGCTGTTTTTT.

This clonotype showed up many times. This chain links TRBV20-1 with TRBJ2-7; tentatively, D is TRBD2 (6 bases). V gave up 1 base and J gave up 2 bases, with 18 bases separating them. CDR1 is DFQATT and CDR2 is SNEGSKA in the germline V gene (reference sequence). The CDR3 covers 16 residues. The CDR3 region is CSARGMEGVAAYEQYF. In DNA, the CDR3 is TGCAGTGCTAGAGGAATGGAAGGGGTAGCGGCCTACGAGCAGTACTTC.

This clonotype was detected ten times or more. V usage is TRBV7-2 and J usage is TRBJ2-5; D is uncertain. The CDR3 spans 12 residues. V was shortened by 1 base and J by 5 bases, with 5 bases between the two germline ends. Germline values: CDR1 SGHTA, CDR2 FQGNSA. CDR3 protein: CASSLDRETQYF. In DNA form, the CDR3 reads TGTGCCAGCAGCTTAGATCGGGAGACCCAGTACTTC.

This clonotype was detected a few times. The V gene is TRBV15, the J gene TRBJ1-5, with D possibly being TRBD1 (5 bases). With 5 bases removed from V and 7 bases from J, the gap between germline ends came to 18 bases. This CDR3 comprises 15 residues. The V gene's germline CDR1 is LNHNV and CDR2 YYDKDF (reference sequence). CDR3 in DNA: TGTGCCACCAGCCGCATAGGCGGGGGTTTCCAGCCCCAGCATTTT. Translation gives CATSRIGGGFQPQHF.

This clonotype occurred a few times. The chain employs TRBV20-1 and TRBJ2-1, with TRBD2 identical over 11 bases. CDR1 is DFQATT, CDR2 SNEGSKA, per germline (reference sequence). This CDR3 comprises 13 residues. This chain's CDR3 is CRAWASGGNEQFF. The CDR3 DNA reads TGCAGGGCGTGGGCTAGCGGGGGGAATGAGCAGTTCTTC.

The chain has TRBV5-1 and TRBJ2-1; tentative D call: TRBD2 (6 bases). Germline V lookup: CDR1 SGHRS, CDR2 YFSETQ. The CDR3 is made up of 16 amino acids. With 4 bases removed from V and 5 bases from J, the gap between germline ends came to 19 bases. The CDR3 DNA reads as TGCGCCAGCAGCCTCCTGGGGTGGGAGGAAAACAATGAGCAGTTCTTC. Translated: CASSLLGWEENNEQFF.

This chain joins TRBV6-2 or TRBV6-3 and TRBJ1-3; D is unclear. Trimming removed 7 bases at V and 0 bases at J, with 7 bases between. The CDR3 spans 13 residues. Germline assignment: CDR1 MNHEY and CDR2 SVGEGT. CDR3 in DNA: TGTGCCAGCACGGCTACCTCTGGAAACACCATATATTTT. Protein: CASTATSGNTIYF.

The chain couples TRBV25-1 to TRBJ1-1, with TRBD1 as a possible D gene (5 bases). The CDR3 covers 14 residues. Germline V CDR1 and CDR2: MGHDK, SYGVNS. V lost 2 bases to trimming and J lost 4 bases, with 11 bases between them. The CDR3 loop is CASSENRGVTEAFF. In DNA, the CDR3 is TGTGCCAGCAGTGAAAATAGGGGAGTCACTGAAGCTTTCTTT. The whole variable domain, remainder taken from reference TRBV25-1 and TRBJ1-1, is EADIYQTPRYLVIGTGKKITLECSQTMGHDKMYWYQQDPGMELHLIHYSYGVNSTEKGDLSSESTVSRIRTEHFPLTLESARPSHTSQYLCASSENRGVTEAFFGQGTRLTVV.

This clonotype was counted ten times or more. The chain links TRBV20-1 to TRBJ2-3; 10 positions match TRBD2. This CDR3 comprises 13 residues. After removal of 3 bases from V and 14 bases from J, the junction contained 11 bases not matched to a gene. Germline CDR1 DFQATT, CDR2 SNEGSKA (reference sequence). As DNA, the CDR3 is TGCAGTGCTAGCTCCACCGCTAGCGGGAGAAGGTATTTT. Its translation: CSASSTASGRRYF.

This clonotype was observed a handful of times. V usage is TRBV7-9 and J usage is TRBJ2-1, with 7 bases matching TRBD1. V lost 5 bases, J lost 9 bases, and 4 bases stayed unmatched. Germline lookup yields CDR1 SEHNR and CDR2 FQNEAQ (reference sequence). The CDR3 runs 12 residues. CDR3 region: CASSKGAREQFF. In nucleotides, the CDR3 is TGTGCCAGCAGCAAGGGGGCGCGTGAGCAGTTCTTC.

The V gene is TRBV29-1, the J gene TRBJ1-1; no clear D gene. The CDR3 sequence is 13 residues long. V was cut by 5 bases and J by 1 base, with 11 bases left in between. CDR1 and CDR2 (germline): SQVTM, ANQGSEA. CDR3 DNA: TGCAGCGTTCGGAGGGATTGGAACACTGAAGCTTTCTTT. This codes for CSVRRDWNTEAFF.

This clonotype has only a few counts. J is TRBJ1-2 and V is TRBV5-6, with D possibly matching TRBD1 (5 bases). This CDR3 has 12 residues. Germline V gives CDR1 SGHDT, CDR2 YYEEEE. Trimming stripped 0 bases from V and 13 bases from J, with 13 bases between. The CDR3 nucleotides are TGTGCCAGCAGCTTGGACAGGAGACCTGGCACCTTC. It encodes CASSLDRRPGTF.

J is TRBJ2-7 and V is TRBV29-1; maybe TRBD2 (6 bases). The germline gives CDR1 SQVTM, CDR2 ANQGSEA. The CDR3 is 12 amino acids. Trimming removed 6 bases from V and 7 bases from J, with 16 bases in between. CDR3 loop: CSVAGGPQEQYF. CDR3 coding DNA: TGCAGCGTCGCTGGAGGGCCCCAGGAGCAGTACTTC.

This clonotype was observed a few times. The V gene is TRBV11-1, the J gene TRBJ2-6; D possibly uses TRBD1 or TRBD2 (5 bases each). The CDR3 has 15 residues. Germline V CDR1 and CDR2: SGHAT, FQDESV (reference sequence). With 5 bases removed from V and 5 bases from J, the gap between germline ends came to 13 bases. CDR3 nucleotides: TGTGCCAGCAGCCGGGGCTCTTCTAGGGCCAACGTCCTGACTTTC. Its protein product is CASSRGSSRANVLTF. The variable domain in full, with the rest retrieved from reference TRBV11-1 and TRBJ2-6, is EAEVAQSPRYKITEKSQAVAFWCDPISGHATLYWYRQILGQGPELLVQFQDESVVDDSQLPKDRFSAERLKGVDSTLKIQPAELGDSAMYLCASSRGSSRANVLTFGAGSRLTVL.

This clonotype was counted many times. The gene calls are TRBV9 and TRBJ2-1; 9 bases agree with TRBD1. The CDR3 consists of 15 residues. Germline CDR1 and CDR2: SGDLS and YYNGEE. The junction had 2 bases not matched to a gene; V was cut back by 3 bases and J by 1 base. Here the CDR3 DNA reads TGTGCCAGCAGCGCGGGACAGGGTTCCTACAATGAGCAGTTCTTC. Translation: CASSAGQGSYNEQFF. Filled out from reference TRBV9 and TRBJ2-1, the complete variable domain reads DSGVTQTPKHLITATGQRVTLRCSPRSGDLSVYWYQQSLDQGLQFLIQYYNGEERAKGNILERFSAQQFPDLHSELNLSSLELGDSALYFCASSAGQGSYNEQFFGPGTRLTVL.

This sequence joins TRBV6-1 and TRBJ1-3; TRBD1 agrees at 7 bases. There are 16 residues in the CDR3. Germline V lookup: CDR1 MNHNS, CDR2 SASEGT. The trim removed 6 bases at V and 3 bases at J, leaving 11 bases unmatched. The CDR3 sequence is CASSDPGGSDGNTIYF. The CDR3 region has the DNA TGTGCCAGCAGCGACCCAGGGGGATCGGATGGAAACACCATATATTTT.

This clonotype was picked up a small number of times. This chain uses TRBV5-6 with TRBJ2-2; unclear D gene. The germline CDR1 and CDR2 sequences are SGHDT and YYEEEE. The CDR3 is 16 residues long. The V end lost 0 bases, the J end lost 1 base, and 10 bases lay between the germline ends. CDR3 sequence reads: CASSLVVGMNTGELFF. The CDR3 region has the DNA TGTGCCAGCAGCTTGGTGGTAGGAATGAACACCGGGGAGCTGTTTTTT.

The chain links TRBV3-1 to TRBJ2-1, with D tentatively TRBD1 (5 bases). V lost 3 bases to trimming and J lost 4 bases, with 10 bases between them. The CDR3 has 14 amino acids. Looked up from germline, CDR1 is LGHDT and CDR2 is YNNKEL (reference sequence). For the CDR3, the DNA is TGTGCCAGCAGCCAGGCGAACAGGTACAATGAGCAGTTCTTC. Residues: CASSQANRYNEQFF.

The chain has TRBV20-1 and TRBJ1-2; 8 bases are a match to TRBD1. CDR1 is DFQATT, CDR2 SNEGSKA, per germline (reference sequence). The CDR3 has 14 residues. J was trimmed by 4 bases and V by 6 bases; bases with no gene match: 10. CDR3: CSAQDGTGGYGYTF. For the CDR3, the DNA is TGCAGTGCCCAGGACGGAACAGGGGGCTATGGCTACACCTTC.

The V gene is TRBV6-2 or TRBV6-3, the J gene TRBJ1-1; TRBD1 matches 7 bases. Germline trimming cut 5 bases from V and 4 bases from J; bases unmatched to any gene: 10. The CDR3 runs to 15 residues. The germline V gene has CDR1 MNHEY and CDR2 SVGEGT. The CDR3 DNA reads as TGTGCCAGCAGTACCCGAGACAGGGATGGCACTGAAGCTTTCTTT. Amino acid sequence: CASSTRDRDGTEAFF.

This clonotype was seen more than once but under ten times. The chain carries TRBV25-1 and TRBJ1-5; possibly TRBD1 for D (6 bases). Per germline, CDR1 MGHDK and CDR2 SYGVNS. This CDR3 contains 14 residues. V lost 3 bases and J 6 bases, leaving 12 bases between the germline ends. The CDR3 is CASSDTGKAQPQHF. The CDR3, as DNA: TGTGCCAGCAGTGATACAGGGAAAGCTCAGCCCCAGCATTTT. Based on the CDR3 plus reference TRBV25-1 and TRBJ1-5, the full variable domain is EADIYQTPRYLVIGTGKKITLECSQTMGHDKMYWYQQDPGMELHLIHYSYGVNSTEKGDLSSESTVSRIRTEHFPLTLESARPSHTSQYLCASSDTGKAQPQHFGDGTRLSIL.